The entry that follows covers one T cell receptor beta chain sequence. Original processing methods: Amplifying reference gene primers gave estimates of nucleated cell counts. Libraries were prepared by immunoSEQ multiplex PCR; TCRdb keeps only in-frame clonotypes and omits some of them. V, J and clone size are those of that table, while D and trimming were read from the DNA. The sample lists around 110,000 clones; under 90% were seen once. This entry comes from a study of blood T cell repertoires in COVID-19. About the study: Acute and convalescent COVID-19 samples came from the United States, Italy and Spain. Sample material is recorded as cDNA or gDNA derived from T cells, B-cell-depleted T cells, or PBMCs.

V was clipped by 2 bases and J by 3 bases; unmatched bases: 4. The CDR3 has 15 amino acids. Per germline, CDR1 SGDLS and CDR2 YYNGEE. The sample was peripheral blood. The rearrangement uses TRBV9 and TRBJ2-2; TRBD2 agrees at 7 bases. The TCR was taken from a woman aged 60-75 years with acute or convalescent COVID-19. CDR3 in amino acids: CASSVRGTDTGELFF. The CDR3 DNA sequence: TGTGCCAGCAGCGTGCGGGGGACGGACACCGGGGAGCTGTTTTTT.